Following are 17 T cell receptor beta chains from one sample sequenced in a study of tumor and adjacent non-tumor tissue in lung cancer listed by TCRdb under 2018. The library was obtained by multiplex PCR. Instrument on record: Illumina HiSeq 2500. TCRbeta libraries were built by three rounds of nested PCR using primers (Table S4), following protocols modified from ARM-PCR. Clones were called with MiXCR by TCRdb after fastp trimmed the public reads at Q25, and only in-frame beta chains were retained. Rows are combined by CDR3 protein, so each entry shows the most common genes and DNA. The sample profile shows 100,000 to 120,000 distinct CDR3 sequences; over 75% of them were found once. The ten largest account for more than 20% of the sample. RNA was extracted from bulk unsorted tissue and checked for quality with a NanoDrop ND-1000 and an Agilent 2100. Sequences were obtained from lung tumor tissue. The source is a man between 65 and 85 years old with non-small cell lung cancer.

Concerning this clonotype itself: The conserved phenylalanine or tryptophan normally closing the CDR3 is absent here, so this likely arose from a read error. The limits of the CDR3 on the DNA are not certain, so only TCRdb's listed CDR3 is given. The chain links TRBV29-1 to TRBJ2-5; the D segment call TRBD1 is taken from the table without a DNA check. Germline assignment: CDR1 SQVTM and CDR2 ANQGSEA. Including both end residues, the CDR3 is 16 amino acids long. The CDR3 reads CSAKPYLQTGQETQYL.

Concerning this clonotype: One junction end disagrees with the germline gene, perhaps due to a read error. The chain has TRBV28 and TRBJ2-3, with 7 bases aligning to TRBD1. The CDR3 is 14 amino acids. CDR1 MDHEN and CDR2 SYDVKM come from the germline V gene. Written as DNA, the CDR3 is TGTACCAGCAATTCTCGGGACAGAACAGATACGAAGTATTTT. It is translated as CTSNSRDRTDTKYF.

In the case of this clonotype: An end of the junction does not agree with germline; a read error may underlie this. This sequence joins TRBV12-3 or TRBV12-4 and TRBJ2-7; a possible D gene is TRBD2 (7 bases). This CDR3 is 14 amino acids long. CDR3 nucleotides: TGTGCCAGCAATTTAGGGGGAGGGACCTACGAACAGTACTTC. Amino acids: CASNLGGGTYEQYF.

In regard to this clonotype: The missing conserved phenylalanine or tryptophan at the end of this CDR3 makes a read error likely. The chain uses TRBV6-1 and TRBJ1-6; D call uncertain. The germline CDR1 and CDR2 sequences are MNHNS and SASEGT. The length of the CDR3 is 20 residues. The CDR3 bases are TGTGCCAGCAGTGACAGTTCAGTGAGAATCGGTAGCTCCTACAATTCACCCCTCCACTTA. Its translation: CASSDSSVRIGSSYNSPLHL.

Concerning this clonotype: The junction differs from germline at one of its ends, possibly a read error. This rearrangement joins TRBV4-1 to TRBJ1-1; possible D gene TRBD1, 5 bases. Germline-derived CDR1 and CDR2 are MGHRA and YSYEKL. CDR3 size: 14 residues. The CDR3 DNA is TGCCCCAGCAGCCAAGACAGTATGAAAACTGAAGCTTTCTTT. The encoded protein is CPSSQDSMKTEAFF.

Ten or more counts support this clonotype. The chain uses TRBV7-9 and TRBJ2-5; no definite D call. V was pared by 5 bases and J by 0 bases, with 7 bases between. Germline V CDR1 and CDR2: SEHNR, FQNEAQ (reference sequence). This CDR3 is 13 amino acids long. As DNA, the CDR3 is TGTGCCAGCAGCCATACGTACCAAGAGACCCAGTACTTC. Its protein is CASSHTYQETQYF.

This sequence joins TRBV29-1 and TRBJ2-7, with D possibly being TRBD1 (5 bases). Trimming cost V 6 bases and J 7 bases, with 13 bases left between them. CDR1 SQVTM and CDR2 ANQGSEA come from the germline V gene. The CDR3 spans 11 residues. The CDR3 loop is CSVGRECEQYF. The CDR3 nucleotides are TGCAGCGTGGGCAGGGAATGTGAGCAGTACTTC.

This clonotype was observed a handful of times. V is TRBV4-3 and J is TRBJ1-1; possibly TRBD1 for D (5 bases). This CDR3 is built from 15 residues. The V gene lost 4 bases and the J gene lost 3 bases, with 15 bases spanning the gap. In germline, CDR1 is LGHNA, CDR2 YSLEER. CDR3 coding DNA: TGCGCCAGCAGCCCAATATACATGGGGGACACTGAAGCTTTCTTT. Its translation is CASSPIYMGDTEAFF.

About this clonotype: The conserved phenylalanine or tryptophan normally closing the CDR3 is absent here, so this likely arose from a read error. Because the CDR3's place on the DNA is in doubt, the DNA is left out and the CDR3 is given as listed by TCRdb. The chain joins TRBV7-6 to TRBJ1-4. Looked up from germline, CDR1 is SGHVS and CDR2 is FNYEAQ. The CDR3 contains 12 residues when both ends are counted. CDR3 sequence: CASSSHRGRMFI.

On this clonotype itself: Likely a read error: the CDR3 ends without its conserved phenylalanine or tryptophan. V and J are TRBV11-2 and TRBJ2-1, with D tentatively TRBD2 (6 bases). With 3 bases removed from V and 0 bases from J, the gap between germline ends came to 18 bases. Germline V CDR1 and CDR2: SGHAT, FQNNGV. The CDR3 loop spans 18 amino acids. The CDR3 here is CASSFHVREWASYNEQFY. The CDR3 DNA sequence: TGTGCCAGCAGCTTTCATGTGCGGGAATGGGCCTCCTACAATGAGCAGTTCTAC.

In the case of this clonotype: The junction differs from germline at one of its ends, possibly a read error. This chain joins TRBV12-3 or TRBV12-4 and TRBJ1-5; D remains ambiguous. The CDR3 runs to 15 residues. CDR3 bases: TGCGCCAGCAGTTTAGAGGGAAATAACAATCAGCCCCAGCATTTT. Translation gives CASSLEGNNNQPQHF.

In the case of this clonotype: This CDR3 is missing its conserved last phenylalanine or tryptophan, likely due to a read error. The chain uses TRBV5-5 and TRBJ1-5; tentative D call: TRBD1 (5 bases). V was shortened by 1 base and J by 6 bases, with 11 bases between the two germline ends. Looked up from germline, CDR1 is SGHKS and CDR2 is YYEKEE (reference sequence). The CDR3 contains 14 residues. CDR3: CASSLRARGQPQHY. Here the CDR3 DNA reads TGTGCCAGCAGCTTGCGGGCGAGGGGTCAGCCCCAGCATTAT.

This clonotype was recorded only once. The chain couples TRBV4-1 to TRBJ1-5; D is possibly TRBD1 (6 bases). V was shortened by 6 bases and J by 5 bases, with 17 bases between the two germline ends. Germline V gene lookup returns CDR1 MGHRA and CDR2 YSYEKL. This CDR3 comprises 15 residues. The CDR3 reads CASSPGTLPYQPQHF. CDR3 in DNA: TGCGCCAGCAGTCCTGGGACACTGCCCTATCAGCCCCAGCATTTT.

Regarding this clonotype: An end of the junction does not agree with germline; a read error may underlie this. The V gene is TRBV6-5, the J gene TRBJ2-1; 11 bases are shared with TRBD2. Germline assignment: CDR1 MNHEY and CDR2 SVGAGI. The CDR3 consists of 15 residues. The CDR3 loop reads CTSSYLGGSGRAAFF. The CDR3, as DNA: TGTACCAGTAGTTACCTTGGCGGTAGCGGGAGGGCGGCGTTCTTC.

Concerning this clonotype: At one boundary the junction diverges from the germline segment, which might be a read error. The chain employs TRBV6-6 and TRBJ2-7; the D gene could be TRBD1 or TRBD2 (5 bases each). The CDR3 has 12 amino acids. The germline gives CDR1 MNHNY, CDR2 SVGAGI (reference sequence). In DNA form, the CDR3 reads TGTGCCAGCAGTCCCCGGGGCCACGAGCAGTTATTC. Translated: CASSPRGHEQLF.

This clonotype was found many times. The CDR3: CASLVSSSYNEQFF. CDR3 sequence (DNA): TGTGCCAGCCTGGTCTCTAGCTCCTACAATGAGCAGTTCTTC. The V call is TRBV6-4, the J call TRBJ2-1; no firm D call. V lost 8 bases, J lost 0 bases, and 11 bases lay in between. CDR1 and CDR2 from the germline V gene are MRHNA and SNTAGT. The length of the CDR3 is 14 residues.

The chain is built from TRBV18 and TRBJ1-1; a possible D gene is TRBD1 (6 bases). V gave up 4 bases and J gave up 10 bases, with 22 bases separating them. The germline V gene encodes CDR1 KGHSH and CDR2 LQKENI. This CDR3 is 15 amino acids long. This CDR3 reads CASSLSPGQTWGAFF. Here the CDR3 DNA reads TGTGCCAGCTCACTTTCGCCGGGACAAACATGGGGAGCTTTCTTT.